The 4 T cell receptor beta chains below come from one sample, sequenced in a study of blood T cell repertoires in COVID-19. Generated by immunoSEQ multiplex PCR, the TCRdb table keeps only in-frame clones and is missing some. In the table there are about 290,000 clones, more than 80% of which are singletons. Sequenced sample: peripheral blood. The receptor set was obtained from a woman aged 25-40 years with active or convalescent COVID-19.

The chain couples TRBV5-1 to TRBJ1-2; 9 bases line up with TRBD1. Germline V gene sequence: CDR1 SGHRS, CDR2 YFSETQ. The V segment lost 0 bases and the J segment 4 bases; nucleotides outside the gene matches: 4. CDR3 size: 15 residues. The CDR3 region is CASSLAGTGSYGYTF. The CDR3, as DNA: TGCGCCAGCAGCTTGGCTGGGACAGGGTCCTATGGCTACACCTTC.

This clone appeared a single time. This rearrangement joins TRBV3-1 (or the pseudogene TRBV3-2) to TRBJ2-5; D possibly corresponds to TRBD2 (6 bases). V shed 3 bases and J shed 4 bases, with 18 bases lying between them. The germline gives CDR1 LGHDT, CDR2 YNNKEL (reference sequence). This CDR3 has 16 residues. The CDR3 region is CASSHRLGGAIETQYF. CDR3 coding DNA: TGTGCCAGCAGCCACCGACTAGGAGGGGCCATAGAGACCCAGTACTTC.

The chain employs TRBV6-2 or TRBV6-3 and TRBJ2-2; TRBD2 aligns across 8 bases. Germline assignment: CDR1 MNHEY and CDR2 SVGEGT. The CDR3 runs to 16 residues. V shed 6 bases and J 8 bases; nucleotides not matched to a gene: 14. Written as DNA, the CDR3 is TGTGCCAGCAGCCCCCTACCGGGGGGGATTGGGGGGGAGCTGTTTTTT. Protein sequence: CASSPLPGGIGGELFF.

The CDR3 region is CASSPRAFSSYEQYF. The CDR3, as DNA: TGTGCCAGCTCACCACGGGCGTTTAGCTCCTACGAGCAGTACTTC. The chain carries TRBV18 and TRBJ2-7; D remains unclear. V lost 1 base and J lost 0, with 10 bases in between. Germline CDR1 is KGHSH and CDR2 is LQKENI. This CDR3 region has 15 residues.